This T cell receptor (beta chain) came from a study of cytomegalovirus exposure and HLA in healthy donors. J was trimmed by 0 bases and V by 3 bases; bases with no gene match: 7. This CDR3 region has 19 residues. Germline CDR1 is SGDLS and CDR2 is YYNGEE. 60 Vbeta and 13 Jbeta primers were used in PCR. Only in-frame clones appear in the TCRdb table, and some are missing; sequencing was by immunoSEQ multiplex PCR. The sample holds some 120,000 clones, 75% to 85% seen once. This clone has just a few counts. Its antigen is undetermined. Study results and caveats: Specificity for CMV antigens was confirmed in vitro for three of the CMV-associated chains. In a later analysis, donors in an Asian-associated ancestry cluster reportedly had fewer N-insertions in productive TCRs than the cohort mean. An analysis done earlier found most TCR beta V segments productive about 87% or about 30% of the time.

Though probably carrying unrecorded immune exposures, donors were nominally healthy at sampling. This clonotype was sampled from a woman aged 50 to 60 in good health and CMV-seropositive. The chain employs TRBV9 and TRBJ2-2, with TRBD2 matching over 14 bases. The sequencing input was PBMCs. DNA of the CDR3: TGTGCCAGCAGCGAGCCGGGACTAGCGGGAGTTTCGAACACCGGGGAGCTGTTTTTT. Its translation: CASSEPGLAGVSNTGELFF.